The next 10 T cell receptor beta chains were all read from a single sample in a study of blood T cell repertoires in COVID-19. TCRdb keeps only in-frame clones here, not all; method: immunoSEQ multiplex PCR. In the table there are 45,000 to 60,000 clones, 70% to 90% of which are singletons. The sequenced material came from peripheral blood. Source of these receptors: a man between 45 and 60 years old with active COVID-19.

The chain carries TRBV3-1 (or the pseudogene TRBV3-2) and TRBJ2-7; 8 nucleotides line up with TRBD2. CDR3 size: 13 residues. Germline-derived CDR1 and CDR2 are LGHDT and YNNKEL (reference sequence). V was clipped by 4 bases and J by 5 bases; unmatched bases: 4. The CDR3 sequence: CASSRPGGDEQYF. The CDR3 DNA reads TGTGCCAGCAGCCGTCCGGGGGGGGACGAGCAGTACTTC.

V usage is TRBV19 and J usage is TRBJ1-2; 9 nucleotides line up with TRBD1. The CDR3 has 13 residues. Unmatched junction bases numbered 10, after V lost 7 bases and J lost 10 bases. The germline CDR1 and CDR2 sequences are LNHDA and SQIVND (reference sequence). CDR3 residues: CASKRTGAAFYTF. Here the CDR3 DNA reads TGTGCCAGTAAAAGGACAGGGGCCGCTTTCTACACCTTC.

The DNA for the CDR3 is TGTGCCAGCAGTTACTCGAGGGCAGGCCCTGAAGCTTTCTTT. Amino acid sequence: CASSYSRAGPEAFF. The chain links TRBV6-2 or TRBV6-3 to TRBJ1-1; D not resolved. The length of the CDR3 is 14 residues. Deletions cut 0 bases from V and 6 bases from J, with 11 bases between. Germline CDR1 is MNHEY and CDR2 is SVGEGT.

V gene TRBV14 combines with J gene TRBJ1-2; tentatively, D is TRBD1 (6 bases). V lost 6 bases to trimming and J lost 4 bases, with 18 bases between them. Germline CDR1 reads SGHDN; CDR2 reads FVKESK. The CDR3 is made up of 15 amino acids. Written as DNA, the CDR3 is TGTGCCAGCAGTCCCAACATCAGGGGCGGCTATGGCTACACCTTC. This sequence encodes CASSPNIRGGYGYTF.

The chain is built from TRBV4-3 and TRBJ2-6; 11 bases are shared with TRBD2. Germline-derived CDR1 and CDR2 are LGHNA and YSLEER. J gave up 0 bases and V 4 bases, and 8 bases lay outside the gene matches. The CDR3 length is 19 residues. The DNA of the CDR3 is TGCGCCAGCAGCCGATTCCTAGCGGGGGGCTACTCTGGGGCCAACGTCCTGACTTTC. Protein: CASSRFLAGGYSGANVLTF.

This clone was picked up one time. This chain joins TRBV11-1 and TRBJ2-3; tentatively, D is TRBD1 (5 bases). Per germline, CDR1 SGHAT and CDR2 FQDESV (reference sequence). This CDR3 has 14 amino acids. With 5 bases removed from V and 1 base from J, the gap between germline ends came to 10 bases. In DNA form, the CDR3 reads TGTGCCAGCAGCCCCGAAGGGGGCACAGATACGCAGTATTTT. Translated, it gives CASSPEGGTDTQYF.

The chain joins TRBV5-6 to TRBJ1-4; no clear D gene. Trimming removed 5 bases from V and 4 bases from J, with 12 bases in between. CDR3 length: 14 amino acids. Per germline, CDR1 SGHDT and CDR2 YYEEEE. Here the CDR3 reads CASSPDTSNEKLFF. The CDR3 bases are TGTGCCAGCAGTCCCGACACTAGTAATGAAAAACTGTTTTTT.

The rearrangement joins TRBV14 to TRBJ1-1, with 7 nucleotides matching TRBD1. The junction had 7 bases not matched to a gene; V was cut back by 3 bases and J by 6 bases. Germline values: CDR1 SGHDN, CDR2 FVKESK. The CDR3 loop spans 14 amino acids. The CDR3 spells CASSQMTGIPEAFF. The CDR3, as DNA: TGTGCCAGCAGCCAGATGACAGGGATCCCTGAAGCTTTCTTT.

The chain couples TRBV19 to TRBJ1-2; D is unresolved. The V end was cut by 7 bases, the J end by 2 bases, with 5 bases between. The CDR3 covers 11 residues. The V gene's germline CDR1 is LNHDA and CDR2 SQIVND (reference sequence). CDR3: CASTQNYGYTF. The CDR3 nucleotides read TGTGCCAGTACCCAGAACTATGGCTACACCTTC.

J is TRBJ2-1 and V is TRBV5-1, with a possible D match to TRBD1 (5 bases). Germline V gene lookup returns CDR1 SGHRS and CDR2 YFSETQ. CDR3 size: 15 residues. V dropped 3 bases and J dropped 7 bases, with 17 bases sitting between them. The CDR3 here is CASSSLGASTNEQFF. CDR3 sequence (DNA): TGCGCCAGCAGCTCCCTTGGGGCTAGTACGAATGAGCAGTTCTTC.